This T cell receptor (beta chain) emerged from a study of cytomegalovirus exposure and HLA in healthy donors (dated by TCRdb to about 2017). Background for the entire study: An earlier analysis of 587 of the donors reported approximately 260 Gb of sequence data and 90 million to 120 million unique TCR beta sequences obtained from around 170 million T cells. Roughly 300 gigabases of sequencing data and tens of millions of unique TCR sequences were included in an early release covering roughly 600 HLA-typed donors. Of the roughly 430 genotyped donors, 65% to 90% fell in the genetic ancestry cluster associated with self-reported Caucasian donors. The study aimed to test whether signatures of past pathogen exposure could be identified by cataloging public T cell receptors. The study used immunosequencing to profile the T cell repertoires of 670 or so subjects and linked those repertoires to cytomegalovirus serostatus. Along with the approximately 670-subject first cohort, a separate validation cohort of around 120 different subjects was used. High-throughput TCR immunosequencing, statistical association of individual TCRs with disease status, and machine learning were combined to predict cytomegalovirus infection status. To study patterns of TCR occurrence, a later analysis re-analyzed previously published TCR beta repertoires from 666 donors and added high-resolution HLA genotyping. Rather than drawing on any new phenotypic data, the later analysis identified candidate immune exposures from TCR beta sequences and the way those sequences occurred across donors. In an earlier analysis of a few hundred of the donors, high-throughput TCR beta sequencing was used to judge whether each TCR beta V gene segment behaved as functional or pseudogenic. Alongside the repertoire data, information on donor age, sex, ethnicity and CMV serostatus was compiled. A later genetic analysis used genome-wide SNP genotypes for about three fifths of the 666 donors, treating that subset as a discovery cohort. All discovery cohort repertoires had been generated on a single sequencing platform. HLA typing included class I and class II loci at four-digit resolution. The number of typed donors differed by locus: about 620-630 for A, B, C, DRB1 and DQB1; 522 for DQA1; some 590 for DPA1; and roughly 490 for DPB1. Because of strong linkage in the cohort, roughly 5 DR-DQ haplotypes were treated as single units for association and clustering. Among some 400 genotyped donors of the cohort, an average of about 240,000 unique TCR beta nucleotide sequences were sequenced per donor, about a sixth of them non-productive.

Here is what the overall study found, with its caveats: A cluster of highly shared sequence variants was judged likely to be a technical artifact of the sequencing pipeline. A later genetic analysis associated a missense DCLRE1C variant with V-gene and J-gene trimming of TCR beta chains, and an independent cohort replicated the association. In a later analysis, around 17,000 TCR beta sequences were associated with specific HLA alleles at a false discovery rate of 0.05. Sequencing depth was assumed to be roughly uniform across donors in the presence/absence analyses, though that assumption may not hold. According to the authors, the approach could potentially be generalized to other disease states and immunological phenotypes. A further reported finding was that TCR beta sequences accurately predicted the HLA-A and HLA-B alleles for most subjects in the first cohort. In both the original and validation cohorts, the classifier was reported to diagnose cytomegalovirus status with high specificity and sensitivity. Because the 87-base-pair reads could not distinguish some IMGT-functional V segments, including TRBV6-2 and TRBV6-3, those segments were excluded. Linkage disequilibrium might explain the correlated functional status among segregating V segments, but an unknown experimental factor could not be ruled out. Most CMV-associated TCR beta chains appeared to be HLA-restricted in a later analysis, and the HLA associations seemed to be driven largely by CMV exposure. Most TCR sequences were observed very rarely across donors, whereas some public TCRs were present in many individuals. HLA typing was unavailable for some donors at each locus, so association tests used only the typed subset. The only immune exposure information available for the cohort was CMV serostatus. In vitro tests confirmed that a few of the cytomegalovirus-associated TCR beta chains recognize cytomegalovirus antigens. Broadly in line with IMGT annotations, most TCR beta V segments showed up in productive rearrangements about 90% or about 30% of the time in an earlier analysis of several hundred of the donors. In a later analysis, several top co-occurrence clusters were reported to appear linked to parvovirus B19, influenza, CMV and Epstein-Barr virus. Over 15 rarely observed V segments, including chromosome 9 orphons, were excluded from the earlier analysis of several hundred of the donors because counts were too low. This cohort had only TCR beta chains sequenced, and the lack of alpha or paired-chain data limited which features could be detected. In a later genetic analysis, fewer N-insertions in productive TCRs were reported among donors in an Asian-associated ancestry cluster than the approximately 670-donor mean. In a later analysis, the rate of TCR association differed among HLA loci, with DRB1 alleles having the most associated TCRs and HLA-C alleles having the fewest. When HLA alleles, especially DR and DQ, strongly co-occurred, TCR associations were difficult to assign to individual alleles. A later analysis found that HLA-associated TCR beta chains were more clonally expanded and had lower generation probabilities than equally common non-associated chains. In the study, 164 TCR beta chains were listed as associated with cytomegalovirus.

Comment on this clone: It lacks a known antigen. No much larger clone is present one base from it, and per-base qualities are unavailable.

Relative to germline, V is missing 5 bases and J is missing 6 bases, with 3 bases of the junction outside any gene match. The CDR3 covers 13 residues, taking in both the cysteine and the phenylalanine. CDR3 DNA is the only sequence kept; it has 39 bases, read in frame from the first base. The germline V gene gives CDR1 as MDHEN and CDR2 as SYDVKM. To prepare the library, the immunoSEQ multiplex PCR assay was applied. The multiplex PCR relied on a mix of 60 forward primers for TCR Vbeta segments and 13 reverse primers for TCR Jbeta segments. Amplification of the CDR3 region of rearranged TCR beta genes was performed with a multiplex PCR assay on genomic DNA. Amplified TCR beta libraries were sequenced as 87-base-pair reads on the Illumina HiSeq System. Under the source paper's analysis protocol: Across the 670 or so repertoires, a later analysis counted 75 million to 90 million unique TCR beta chains, 9 million to 14 million of which were shared by at least two donors. A nearest-neighbor algorithm error-corrected the raw reads and collapsed the reads into unique sequences, merging closely related sequences to remove PCR and sequencing errors. Alignment of CDR3 sequences to IMGT reference sequences was used to assign V, D and J gene segments. For a sequence to be retained, a match of at least six nucleotides to both a V gene segment and a J gene segment was required. Rearrangements were classified as productive when the CDR3 lacked stop codons and remained in frame with V and J, and all other rearrangements were classified as non-productive. Following IMGT convention, CDR3 was defined as the stretch from the second conserved V-encoded cysteine to the conserved J-encoded phenylalanine. The earlier analysis of more than 450 of the donors excluded sequences that lacked an unambiguous match to a single V gene segment. An earlier analysis of about 600 of the donors called V segments functional above 56.7% productive rearrangements and segregating when the between-donor standard deviation exceeded 5%. To diagnose cytomegalovirus status from the catalog of TCR beta chain sequences, a statistical classification framework was built. In a later analysis, TCR nucleotide sequences were compared against IMGT/GENE-DB human TR gene sequences so that V and J genes could be assigned. The TCRdist pipeline was used in a later analysis to assign CDR3 sequences and most-parsimonious VDJ recombination scenarios. A later analysis defined each TCR beta chain by its CDR3 amino acid sequence plus V-gene family, and excluded reads lacking a unique V-gene family. A later analysis removed 550 to 650 highly shared, low-generation-probability nucleotide sequences to deal with suspected cross-contamination and a sequencing artifact. In a later analysis, a clonal expansion index for each public chain was calculated from normalized within-repertoire ranks of inferred template counts. In a later analysis, generation probabilities were computed using a VDJ recombination model fitted to out-of-frame rearrangements, and the results were checked against IGoR. In a later analysis, hypergeometric tests were used to score TCR-TCR, TCR-HLA and TCR-CMV co-occurrence, with a repertoire-size bias correction applied to TCR pairs. False discovery rates were estimated in a later analysis by permuting HLA or CMV assignments 20 times. In a later analysis, co-occurring TCRs were grouped with DBSCAN, and TCRdist sequence similarity was added when clustering was performed within HLA-allele-positive subsets. Repertoires with fewer than 30,000 or more than 120,000 public chains were left out of co-occurrence clustering, as were a handful of repertoires with anomalous nucleotide sharing. Held by TCRdb, this immuneACCESS table contains in-frame sequences only and omits some clones. Under half of the omission traces to an unresolved V gene where checked; the cause of the rest is unknown. The V and J calls and clone size are taken from that table; D and trimming were inferred from the DNA. This sample gives 150,000 or so clones in total; approximately 79% of them show up just once. The ten largest clonotypes hold roughly 13% of the sample.

The cohort comprised around 690 healthy bone marrow donors. At the time of sampling, every cohort member was nominally healthy, though immune exposures that went unrecorded were likely present. The donor was CMV seropositive and belonged to the group of 250 to 300 seropositive cohort members. Each donor provided a peripheral blood sample, and peripheral blood mononuclear cells were used for TCR beta sequencing. The Qiagen DNeasy Blood Extraction Kit was used to extract genomic DNA from the blood cell samples. Material: PBMCs. The sequence joins TRBV28 to TRBJ2-2; 7 central nucleotides agree with TRBD1. The receptor's source is a man aged 50-60 years in good health and CMV-seropositive. The CDR3 protein sequence reads: CASSLDRAGELFF. Read as DNA, the sequence is TGTGCCAGCAGTCTAGACAGGGCCGGGGAGCTGTTTTTT.